A selection of T cell receptor beta chains follows, all from one sample in a study of blood T cells in healthy people across ages. TCRdb independently ran MiXCR on the 5' RACE reads; one entry per CDR3 protein. The sample has about 760,000 distinct CDR3 sequences; 20% to 25% are singletons. These data also formed part of another study, on T cells of mothers and their children.

Sequenced sample: blood. Every receptor here comes from a boy between 10 and 17 years old in good health. CDR3s include the opening cysteine and the closing phenylalanine or tryptophan. A D gene is named only where the DNA matches it firmly. Expanded clones get a size class; other rows say once, few or many, or leave the size out.

V	D	size	J	CDR3	DNA
TRBV20-1	TRBD1	few	TRBJ1-6	CSAKSLGQGARQRDFSPLHF	TGCAGTGCCAAATCCCTGGGGCAGGGGGCCCGACAAAGGGATTTTTCACCCCTCCACTTT
TRBV4-2	.	.	TRBJ1-2	CASSQFGQVGDGYTF	TGTGCCAGCAGCCAATTCGGCCAAGTGGGAGATGGCTACACCTTC
TRBV4-1	.	few	TRBJ2-1	CASSQGGKLSNEQFF	TGCGCCAGCAGCCAAGGCGGGAAGCTATCCAATGAGCAGTTCTTC
TRBV15	TRBD1	few	TRBJ2-1	CATSRDSWDRGSNEQFF	TGTGCCACCAGCAGAGATTCCTGGGACAGGGGGTCCAATGAGCAGTTCTTC
TRBV6-6	TRBD1	.	TRBJ2-7	CASSYSRQGEGQYF	TGTGCCAGCAGTTACTCGAGACAGGGAGAAGGGCAGTACTTC
TRBV7-2	.	few	TRBJ2-7	CASSLDLWGLTSEVQYF	TGTGCCAGCAGCTTAGATCTATGGGGTTTGACTAGTGAGGTGCAGTACTTC
TRBV29-1	TRBD1	.	TRBJ2-5	CSVEDPDREQETQYF	TGCAGCGTTGAAGACCCGGACAGGGAGCAAGAGACCCAGTACTTC
TRBV6-5	TRBD2	few	TRBJ2-7	CASSYSASGRREQYF	TGTGCCAGCAGTTACTCGGCTAGCGGGAGGCGCGAGCAGTACTTC
TRBV20-1	.	few	TRBJ2-5	CSATPIQNQETQYF	TGCAGTGCTACCCCAATACAGAACCAAGAGACCCAGTACTTC
TRBV7-2	.	.	TRBJ1-2	CASSPQGGSGYTF	TGTGCCAGCAGCCCTCAGGGAGGTAGTGGCTACACCTTC
TRBV19	.	.	TRBJ2-7	CASGTTPGAYEQYF	TGTGCCAGCGGCACAACCCCGGGGGCCTACGAGCAGTACTTC
TRBV20-1	TRBD1	.	TRBJ2-3	CSACDRGPDTQYF	TGCAGTGCTTGTGACAGGGGCCCAGATACGCAGTATTTT
TRBV25-1	.	.	TRBJ2-3	CASSALGRDGRVDTQYF	TGTGCCAGCAGTGCCCTCGGCCGGGACGGACGAGTCGATACGCAGTATTTT
TRBV4-3	TRBD1	few	TRBJ1-5	CASSQGVISDRGRGSNQPQHF	TGCGCCAGCAGCCAAGGGGTCATTTCGGACAGGGGGCGAGGTAGCAATCAGCCCCAGCATTTT
TRBV3-1	TRBD2	.	TRBJ2-2	CASSAGLGLTGELFF	TGTGCCAGCAGCGCTGGACTAGGTTTAACCGGGGAGCTGTTTTTT
TRBV6-5	.	.	TRBJ2-3	CASSPGISTDTQYF	TGTGCCAGCAGCCCCGGGATATCCACAGATACGCAGTATTTT
TRBV29-1	.	.	TRBJ1-4	CSVVTGSNEKLFF	TGCAGCGTAGTGACCGGGAGTAATGAAAAACTGTTTTTT
TRBV20-1	.	few	TRBJ1-4	CSARDGGILNEKLFF	TGCAGTGCTAGAGATGGGGGGATCTTAAATGAAAAACTGTTTTTT
TRBV20-1	.	few	TRBJ1-2	CSARVLANYGYTF	TGCAGTGCTAGAGTCCTAGCTAACTATGGCTACACCTTC
TRBV5-6	.	.	TRBJ2-4	CASSLMTAKTIQYF	TGTGCCAGCAGCTTGATGACAGCCAAAACCATTCAGTACTTC
TRBV27	.	few	TRBJ2-1	CASSPWGLGEQFF	TGTGCCAGCAGCCCTTGGGGACTTGGTGAGCAGTTCTTC
TRBV7-9	TRBD1	.	TRBJ2-1	CASSLGLDRGDNEQFF	TGTGCCAGCAGCTTAGGCTTGGACAGGGGGGACAATGAGCAGTTCTTC
TRBV18	.	.	TRBJ2-1	CASSPKNNEQFF	TGTGCCAGCTCACCGAAAAACAATGAGCAGTTCTTC
TRBV7-9	TRBD1	.	TRBJ1-4	CAGSRDRADEKLFF	TGTGCCGGCAGTCGGGACAGGGCTGACGAAAAACTGTTTTTT
TRBV4-1	.	.	TRBJ1-1	CASRLTYRERSTEAFF	TGCGCCAGCAGGCTCACTTACAGGGAAAGGAGCACTGAAGCTTTCTTT
TRBV28	.	.	TRBJ2-5	CASTHRPFRIQETQYF	TGTGCCAGCACCCACCGTCCCTTCCGGATACAAGAGACCCAGTACTTC
TRBV12-3/TRBV12-4	.	.	TRBJ2-3	CASSTQQGWTDTQYF	TGTGCCAGCAGTACTCAACAGGGATGGACAGATACGCAGTATTTT
TRBV2	TRBD2	few	TRBJ2-1	CASWTSGRGNEQFF	TGTGCCAGCTGGACTAGCGGGAGAGGCAATGAGCAGTTCTTC
TRBV20-1	TRBD2	.	TRBJ2-5	CSAWSWDLAENQETQYF	TGCAGTGCTTGGTCATGGGACCTAGCGGAAAATCAAGAGACCCAGTACTTC
TRBV28	.	.	TRBJ2-1	CASSFTGLGQFF	TGTGCCAGCAGTTTTACGGGCCTGGGGCAGTTCTTC
TRBV12-3/TRBV12-4	TRBD1	.	TRBJ1-1	CASSPNTRGLRVGNTEAFF	TGTGCCAGCAGTCCAAACACCAGGGGGCTTAGGGTCGGGAACACTGAAGCTTTCTTT
TRBV25-1	.	.	TRBJ1-4	CASSDFNGGNEKLFF	TGTGCCAGCAGTGATTTTAACGGGGGTAATGAAAAACTGTTTTTT
TRBV28	.	.	TRBJ2-7	CASRETLTSYEQYF	TGTGCCAGCAGGGAGACCTTAACGTCCTACGAGCAGTACTTC
TRBV15	.	.	TRBJ1-5	CATSFGLAAQPQHF	TGTGCCACCAGCTTCGGCCTCGCCGCTCAGCCCCAGCATTTT
TRBV19	.	.	TRBJ2-1	CASSELGGAGEQFF	TGTGCCAGTAGTGAGCTAGGGGGGGCGGGTGAGCAGTTCTTC
TRBV5-6	.	.	TRBJ1-2	CASSLAAPGKYGYTF	TGTGCCAGCAGCTTGGCTGCTCCAGGGAAGTATGGCTACACCTTC
TRBV27	.	.	TRBJ2-3	CASSPQAVTITDTQYF	TGTGCCAGCAGTCCCCAAGCAGTTACTATCACAGATACGCAGTATTTT
TRBV6-5	.	few	TRBJ2-7	CASSYSPTSASYEQYF	TGTGCCAGCAGTTACAGCCCGACTAGTGCTTCCTACGAGCAGTACTTC
TRBV6-2/TRBV6-3	TRBD1	.	TRBJ2-7	CASTKGSDRVYEQYF	TGTGCCAGCACCAAGGGGTCAGACAGGGTCTACGAGCAGTACTTC
TRBV29-1	.	few	TRBJ1-2	CSVAPPEPYGYTF	TGCAGCGTTGCCCCCCCAGAACCCTATGGCTACACCTTC
TRBV29-1	TRBD1	few	TRBJ2-5	CSTRDRGRAWETQYF	TGCAGCACCCGGGACAGGGGACGCGCGTGGGAGACCCAGTACTTC
TRBV5-1	TRBD2	.	TRBJ2-3	CASSRRDSGSTDTQYF	TGCGCCAGCAGCCGCCGAGATAGCGGGAGTACAGATACGCAGTATTTT
TRBV5-5	.	.	TRBJ1-3	CASSQGQSSGNTIYF	TGTGCCAGCAGCCAAGGACAGAGCTCTGGAAACACCATATATTTT
TRBV5-1	.	few	TRBJ2-7	CASRGTGTYEQYF	TGCGCCAGCAGAGGGACGGGCACCTACGAGCAGTACTTC
TRBV5-6	.	many	TRBJ2-6	CASSRPMDGANVLTF	TGTGCCAGCAGCCGTCCGATGGACGGGGCCAACGTCCTGACTTTC